This T cell receptor beta chain was identified in a study of cytomegalovirus exposure and HLA in healthy donors. On the study more broadly: The same platform used for the approximately 670 first-cohort repertoires was also used for the 120 or so validation repertoires, as a later analysis reported. Whole-study findings and limits: Reported results showed that the classifier diagnosed cytomegalovirus status with high specificity and sensitivity. The authors enumerated under 200 TCR beta chains as linked to cytomegalovirus. In vitro, a few CMV-associated chains proved specific for CMV antigens.

Concerning this clone itself: Its antigen remains unknown.

The CDR3 loop spans 15 amino acids. After removal of 0 bases from V and 4 bases from J, the junction contained 2 bases not matched to a gene. The germline V gene has CDR1 ENHRY and CDR2 SYGVKD. Generated by immunoSEQ multiplex PCR, the TCRdb table keeps only in-frame clones and is missing some. The sample yields roughly 200,000 clones, roughly four fifths seen once. The sample was PBMCs. This chain links TRBV10-3 with TRBJ2-7; 11 bases align to TRBD2. The clonotype comes from a woman under 30 in good health and CMV-seropositive. The chain's CDR3 is CAISESGTSGYEQYF. The CDR3 nucleotides read TGTGCCATCAGTGAGTCAGGGACTAGCGGTTACGAGCAGTACTTC.